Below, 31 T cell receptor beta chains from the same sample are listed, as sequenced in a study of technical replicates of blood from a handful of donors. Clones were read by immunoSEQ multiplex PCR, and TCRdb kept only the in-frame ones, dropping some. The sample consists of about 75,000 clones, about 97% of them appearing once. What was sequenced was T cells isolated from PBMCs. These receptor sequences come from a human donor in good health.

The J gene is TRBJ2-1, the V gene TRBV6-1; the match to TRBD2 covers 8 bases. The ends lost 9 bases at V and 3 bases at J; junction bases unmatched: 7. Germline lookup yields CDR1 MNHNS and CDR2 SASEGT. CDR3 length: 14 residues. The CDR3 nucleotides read TGTGCCAGTTCATCGAGCGGGGGCTACAATGAGCAGTTCTTC. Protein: CASSSSGGYNEQFF.

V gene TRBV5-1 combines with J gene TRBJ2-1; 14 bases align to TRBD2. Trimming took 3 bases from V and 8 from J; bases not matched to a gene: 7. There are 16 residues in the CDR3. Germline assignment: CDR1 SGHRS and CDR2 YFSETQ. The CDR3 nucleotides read TGCGCCAGCAGCTGGGGACTAGCGGGAGTTTTATATGAGCAGTTCTTC. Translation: CASSWGLAGVLYEQFF.

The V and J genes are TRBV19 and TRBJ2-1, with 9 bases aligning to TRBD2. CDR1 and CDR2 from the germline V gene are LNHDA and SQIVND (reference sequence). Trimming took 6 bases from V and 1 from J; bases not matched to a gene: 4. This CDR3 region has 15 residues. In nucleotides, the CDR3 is TGTGCCAGTAGAAATAGCGGGAGTTCCTACAATGAGCAGTTCTTC. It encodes CASRNSGSSYNEQFF.

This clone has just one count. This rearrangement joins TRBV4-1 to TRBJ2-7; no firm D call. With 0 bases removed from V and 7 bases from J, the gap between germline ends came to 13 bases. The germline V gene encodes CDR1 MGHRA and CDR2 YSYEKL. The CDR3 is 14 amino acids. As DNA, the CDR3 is TGCGCCAGCAGCCAAGATAGAGGCGTGCAAGAGCAGTACTTC. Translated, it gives CASSQDRGVQEQYF.

CDR3 region: CATVGGQEFTDTQYF. The CDR3 bases are TGTGCCACCGTTGGAGGGCAGGAGTTCACAGATACGCAGTATTTT. The rearrangement uses TRBV28 and TRBJ2-3; maybe TRBD2 (6 bases). Trimming stripped 10 bases from V and 2 bases from J, with 19 bases between. Germline CDR1 and CDR2: MDHEN and SYDVKM. This CDR3 is built from 15 residues.

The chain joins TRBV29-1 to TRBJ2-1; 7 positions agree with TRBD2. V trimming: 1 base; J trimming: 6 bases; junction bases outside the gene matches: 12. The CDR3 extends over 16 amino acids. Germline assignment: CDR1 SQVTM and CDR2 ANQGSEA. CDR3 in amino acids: CSVEGLAFVRGNEQFF. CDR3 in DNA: TGCAGCGTTGAAGGACTAGCATTTGTTCGTGGCAATGAGCAGTTCTTC.

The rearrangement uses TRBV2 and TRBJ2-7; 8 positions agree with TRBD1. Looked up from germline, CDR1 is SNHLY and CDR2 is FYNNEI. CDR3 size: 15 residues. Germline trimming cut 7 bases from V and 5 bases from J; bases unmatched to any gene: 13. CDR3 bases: TGTGCCAGCACCGGGTGGGGGACAGGTTTAGACGAGCAGTACTTC. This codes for CASTGWGTGLDEQYF.

CDR3 sequence reads: CASSARTGDGNGYTF. CDR3 DNA: TGCGCCAGCAGCGCCCGGACAGGGGATGGGAACGGCTACACCTTC. The chain couples TRBV5-1 to TRBJ1-2; 9 bases agree with TRBD1. The CDR3 sequence is 15 residues long. Germline lookup yields CDR1 SGHRS and CDR2 YFSETQ. The V gene end was trimmed by 4 bases and the J gene end by 8 bases; junction bases not matched to a gene: 12.

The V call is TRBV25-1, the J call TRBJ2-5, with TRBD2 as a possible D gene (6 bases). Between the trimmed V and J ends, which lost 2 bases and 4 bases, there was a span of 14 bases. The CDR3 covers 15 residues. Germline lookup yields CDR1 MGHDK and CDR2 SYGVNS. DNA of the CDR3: TGTGCCAGCAGTGAAGAAGGGTTGGGGGGAGAGACCCAGTACTTC. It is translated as CASSEEGLGGETQYF.

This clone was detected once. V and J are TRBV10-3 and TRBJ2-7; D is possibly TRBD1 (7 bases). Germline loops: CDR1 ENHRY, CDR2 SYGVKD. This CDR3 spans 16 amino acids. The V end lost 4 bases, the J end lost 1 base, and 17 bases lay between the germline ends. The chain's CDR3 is CAISVLSGQASYEQYF. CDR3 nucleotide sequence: TGTGCCATCAGTGTTCTTAGCGGACAGGCTTCCTACGAGCAGTACTTC.

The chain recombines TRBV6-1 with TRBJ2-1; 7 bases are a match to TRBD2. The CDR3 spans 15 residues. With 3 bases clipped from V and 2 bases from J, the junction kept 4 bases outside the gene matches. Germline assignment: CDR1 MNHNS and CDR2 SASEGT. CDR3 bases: TGTGCCAGCAGTGATTGGCGGGAGACCTACAATGAGCAGTTCTTC. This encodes CASSDWRETYNEQFF.

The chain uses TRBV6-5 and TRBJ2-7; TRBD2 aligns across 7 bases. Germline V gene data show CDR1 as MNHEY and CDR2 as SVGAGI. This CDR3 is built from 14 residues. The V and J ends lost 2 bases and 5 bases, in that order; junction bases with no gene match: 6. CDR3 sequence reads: CASSYGGGSHEQYF. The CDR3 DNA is TGTGCCAGCAGTTACGGGGGGGGATCCCACGAGCAGTACTTC.

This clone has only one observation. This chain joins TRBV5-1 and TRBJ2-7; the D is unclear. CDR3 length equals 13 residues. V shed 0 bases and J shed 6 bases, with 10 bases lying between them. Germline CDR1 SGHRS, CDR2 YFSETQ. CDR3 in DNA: TGCGCCAGCAGCTTGGTCGGCAGGCGCGAGCAGTACTTC. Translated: CASSLVGRREQYF.

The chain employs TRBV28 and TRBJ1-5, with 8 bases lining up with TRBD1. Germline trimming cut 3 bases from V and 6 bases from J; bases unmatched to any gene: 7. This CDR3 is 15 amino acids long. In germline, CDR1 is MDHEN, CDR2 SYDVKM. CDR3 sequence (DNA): TGTGCCAGCAGTTTCGGACAGGGAGGCAGTCAGCCCCAGCATTTT. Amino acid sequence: CASSFGQGGSQPQHF.

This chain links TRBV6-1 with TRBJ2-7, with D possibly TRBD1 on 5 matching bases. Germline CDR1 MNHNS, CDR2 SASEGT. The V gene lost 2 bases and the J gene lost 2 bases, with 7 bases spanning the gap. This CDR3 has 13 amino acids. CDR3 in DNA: TGTGCCAGCAGTGAATTACAGGCCTACGAGCAGTACTTC. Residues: CASSELQAYEQYF.

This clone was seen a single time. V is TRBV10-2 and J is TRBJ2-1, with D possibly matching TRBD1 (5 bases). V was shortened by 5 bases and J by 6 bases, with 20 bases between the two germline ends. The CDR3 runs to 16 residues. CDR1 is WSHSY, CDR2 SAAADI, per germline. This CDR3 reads CASSTLRGSEPNEQFF. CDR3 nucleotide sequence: TGCGCCAGCAGTACCTTAAGGGGCTCGGAACCCAATGAGCAGTTCTTC.

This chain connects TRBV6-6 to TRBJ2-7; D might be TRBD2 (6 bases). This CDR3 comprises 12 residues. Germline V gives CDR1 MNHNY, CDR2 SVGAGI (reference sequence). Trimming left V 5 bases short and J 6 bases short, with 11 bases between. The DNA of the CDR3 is TGTGCCAGCAGTGTCGGGACTGCCGAGCAGTACTTC. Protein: CASSVGTAEQYF.

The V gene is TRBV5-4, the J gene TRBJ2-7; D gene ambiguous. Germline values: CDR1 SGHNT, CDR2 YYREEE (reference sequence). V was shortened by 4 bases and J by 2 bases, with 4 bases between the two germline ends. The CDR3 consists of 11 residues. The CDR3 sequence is CASSVAYEQYF. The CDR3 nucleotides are TGTGCCAGCAGCGTCGCCTACGAGCAGTACTTC.

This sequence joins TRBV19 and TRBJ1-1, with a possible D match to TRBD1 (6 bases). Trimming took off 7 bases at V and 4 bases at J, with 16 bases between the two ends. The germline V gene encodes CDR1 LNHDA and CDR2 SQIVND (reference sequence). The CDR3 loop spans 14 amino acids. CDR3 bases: TGTGCCAGTACCTCGGCAGGGGCAGGCACTGAAGCTTTCTTT. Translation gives CASTSAGAGTEAFF.

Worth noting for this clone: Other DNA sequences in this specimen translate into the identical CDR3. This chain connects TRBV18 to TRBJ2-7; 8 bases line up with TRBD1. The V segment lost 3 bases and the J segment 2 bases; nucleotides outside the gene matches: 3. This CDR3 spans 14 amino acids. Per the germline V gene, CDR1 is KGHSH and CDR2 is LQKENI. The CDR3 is CASSPGTGTYEQYF. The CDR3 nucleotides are TGTGCCAGCTCACCCGGGACAGGTACCTACGAGCAGTACTTC.

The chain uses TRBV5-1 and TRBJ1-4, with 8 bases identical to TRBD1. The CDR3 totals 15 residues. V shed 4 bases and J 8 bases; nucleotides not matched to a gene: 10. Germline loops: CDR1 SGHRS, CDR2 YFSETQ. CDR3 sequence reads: CASSIGQGRAEKLFF. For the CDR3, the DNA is TGCGCCAGCAGCATTGGACAGGGTCGGGCAGAAAAACTGTTTTTT.

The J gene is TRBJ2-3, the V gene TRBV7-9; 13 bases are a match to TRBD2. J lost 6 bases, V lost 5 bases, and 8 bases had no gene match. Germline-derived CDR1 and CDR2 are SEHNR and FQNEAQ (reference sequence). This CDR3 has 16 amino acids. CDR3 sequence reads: CASSDRTSGSGDTQYF. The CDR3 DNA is TGTGCCAGCAGCGACCGGACTAGCGGGAGTGGCGATACGCAGTATTTT.

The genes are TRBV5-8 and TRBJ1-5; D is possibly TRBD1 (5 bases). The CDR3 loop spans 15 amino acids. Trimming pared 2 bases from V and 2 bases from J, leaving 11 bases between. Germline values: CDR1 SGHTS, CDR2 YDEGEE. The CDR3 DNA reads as TGTGCCAGCAGCTTACGGGGACTTGGCAATCAGCCCCAGCATTTT. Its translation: CASSLRGLGNQPQHF. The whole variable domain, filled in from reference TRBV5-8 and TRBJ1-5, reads EAGVTQSPTHLIKTRGQQATLRCSPISGHTSVYWYQQALGLGLQFLLWYDEGEERNRGNFPPRFSGRQFPNYSSELNVNALELEDSALYLCASSLRGLGNQPQHFGDGTRLSIL.

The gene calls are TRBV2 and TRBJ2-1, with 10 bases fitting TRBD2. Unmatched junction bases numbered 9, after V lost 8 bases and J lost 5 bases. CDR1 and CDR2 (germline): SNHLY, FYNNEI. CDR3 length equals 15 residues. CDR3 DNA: TGTGCCAGCTTCGAGCGGGAGGGGTGGCACAATGAGCAGTTCTTC. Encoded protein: CASFEREGWHNEQFF.

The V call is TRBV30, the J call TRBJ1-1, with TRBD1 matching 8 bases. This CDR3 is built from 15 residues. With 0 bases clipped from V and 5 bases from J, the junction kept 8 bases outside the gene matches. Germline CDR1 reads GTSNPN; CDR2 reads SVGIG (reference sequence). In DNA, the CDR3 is TGTGCCTGGAGTGTAATTGGACAGGGAGGAACTGAAGCTTTCTTT. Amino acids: CAWSVIGQGGTEAFF. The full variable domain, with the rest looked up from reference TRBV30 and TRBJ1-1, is SQTIHQWPATLVQPVGSPLSLECTVEGTSNPNLYWYRQAAGRGLQLLFYSVGIGQISSEVPQNLSASRPQDRQFILSSKKLLLSDSGFYLCAWSVIGQGGTEAFFGQGTRLTVV.

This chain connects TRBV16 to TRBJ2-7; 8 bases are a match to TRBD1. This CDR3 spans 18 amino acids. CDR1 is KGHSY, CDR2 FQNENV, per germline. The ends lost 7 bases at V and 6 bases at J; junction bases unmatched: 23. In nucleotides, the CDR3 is TGTGCCAGCATTCCAACCGGGGGACAGGCCAAGTCGATCGGCGAGCAGTACTTC. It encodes CASIPTGGQAKSIGEQYF.

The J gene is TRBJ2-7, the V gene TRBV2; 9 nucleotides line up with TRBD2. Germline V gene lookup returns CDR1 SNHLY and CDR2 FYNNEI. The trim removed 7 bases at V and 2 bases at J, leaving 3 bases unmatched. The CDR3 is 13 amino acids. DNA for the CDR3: TGTGCCAGCACGACTAGCGGTGCCTACGAGCAGTACTTC. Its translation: CASTTSGAYEQYF. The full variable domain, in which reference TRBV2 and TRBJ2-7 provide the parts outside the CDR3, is EPEVTQTPSHQVTQMGQEVILRCVPISNHLYFYWYRQILGQKVEFLVSFYNNEISEKSEIFDDQFSVERPDGSNFTLKIRSTKLEDSAMYFCASTTSGAYEQYFGPGTRLTVT.

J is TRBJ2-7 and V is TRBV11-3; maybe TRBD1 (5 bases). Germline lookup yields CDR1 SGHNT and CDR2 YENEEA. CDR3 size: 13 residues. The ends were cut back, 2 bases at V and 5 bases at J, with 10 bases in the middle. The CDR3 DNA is TGTGCCAGCAGCTTATATCAGGACAACGAGCAGTACTTC. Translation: CASSLYQDNEQYF.

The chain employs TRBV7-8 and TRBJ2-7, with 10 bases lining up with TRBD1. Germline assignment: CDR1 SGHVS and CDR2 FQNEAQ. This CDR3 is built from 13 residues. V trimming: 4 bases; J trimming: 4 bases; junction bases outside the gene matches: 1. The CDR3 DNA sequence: TGTGCCAGCAGCTCGGACAGGGGGTACGAGCAGTACTTC. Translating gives CASSSDRGYEQYF.

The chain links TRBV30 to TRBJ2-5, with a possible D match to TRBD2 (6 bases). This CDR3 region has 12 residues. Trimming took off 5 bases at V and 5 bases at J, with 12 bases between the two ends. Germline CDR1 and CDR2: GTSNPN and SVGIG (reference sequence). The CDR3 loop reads CAWGLTGETQYF. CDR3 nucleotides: TGTGCCTGGGGACTAACTGGGGAGACCCAGTACTTC.

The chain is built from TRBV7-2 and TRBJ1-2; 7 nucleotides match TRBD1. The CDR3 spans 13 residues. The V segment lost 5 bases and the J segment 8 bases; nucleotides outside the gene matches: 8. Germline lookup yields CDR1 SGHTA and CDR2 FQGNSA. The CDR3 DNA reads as TGTGCCAGCAGCAGGGGGACAGAGCGAGGCTACACCTTC. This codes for CASSRGTERGYTF.